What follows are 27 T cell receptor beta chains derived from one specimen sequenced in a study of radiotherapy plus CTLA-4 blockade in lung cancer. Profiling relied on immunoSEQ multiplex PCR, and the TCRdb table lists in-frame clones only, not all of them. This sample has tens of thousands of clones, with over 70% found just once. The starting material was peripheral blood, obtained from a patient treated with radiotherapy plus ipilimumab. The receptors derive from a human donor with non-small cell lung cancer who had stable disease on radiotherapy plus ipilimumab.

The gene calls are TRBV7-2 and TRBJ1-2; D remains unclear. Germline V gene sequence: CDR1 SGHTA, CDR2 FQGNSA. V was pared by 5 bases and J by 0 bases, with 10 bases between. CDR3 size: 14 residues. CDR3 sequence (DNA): TGTGCCAGCAGCCCAAGGGAATCTAACTATGGCTACACCTTC. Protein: CASSPRESNYGYTF.

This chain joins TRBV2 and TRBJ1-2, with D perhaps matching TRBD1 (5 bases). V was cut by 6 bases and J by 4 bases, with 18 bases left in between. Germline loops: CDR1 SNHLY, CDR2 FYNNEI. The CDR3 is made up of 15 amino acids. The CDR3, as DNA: TGTGCCAGCAGCGCCAATGCTCAGGGAACCTATGGCTACACCTTC. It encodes CASSANAQGTYGYTF.

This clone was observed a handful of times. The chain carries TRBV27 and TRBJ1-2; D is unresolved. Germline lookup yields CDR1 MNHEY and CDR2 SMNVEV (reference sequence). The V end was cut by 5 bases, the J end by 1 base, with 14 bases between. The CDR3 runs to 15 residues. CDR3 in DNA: TGTGCCAGCAGTCCCCGTGGTCGGGTTAACTATGGCTACACCTTC. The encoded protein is CASSPRGRVNYGYTF.

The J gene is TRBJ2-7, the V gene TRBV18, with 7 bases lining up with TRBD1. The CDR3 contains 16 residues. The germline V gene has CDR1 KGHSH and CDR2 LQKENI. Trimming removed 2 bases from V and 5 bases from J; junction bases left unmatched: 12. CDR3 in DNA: TGTGCCAGCTCACCAACTGTAGGGGGCCTTCGGGACGAGCAGTACTTC. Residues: CASSPTVGGLRDEQYF. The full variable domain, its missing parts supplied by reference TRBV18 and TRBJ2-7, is NAGVMQNPRHLVRRRGQEARLRCSPMKGHSHVYWYRQLPEEGLKFMVYLQKENIIDESGMPKERFSAEFPKEGPSILRIQQVVRGDSAAYFCASSPTVGGLRDEQYFGPGTRLTVT.

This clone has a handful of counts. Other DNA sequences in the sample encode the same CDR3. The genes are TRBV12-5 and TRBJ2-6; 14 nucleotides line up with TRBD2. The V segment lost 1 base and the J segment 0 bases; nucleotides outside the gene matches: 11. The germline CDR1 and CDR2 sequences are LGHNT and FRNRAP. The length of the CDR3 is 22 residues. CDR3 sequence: CASGLARGGLAGVYSGANVLTF. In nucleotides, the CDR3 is TGTGCTAGTGGTTTGGCAAGGGGGGGACTAGCGGGAGTTTACTCTGGGGCCAACGTCCTGACTTTC.

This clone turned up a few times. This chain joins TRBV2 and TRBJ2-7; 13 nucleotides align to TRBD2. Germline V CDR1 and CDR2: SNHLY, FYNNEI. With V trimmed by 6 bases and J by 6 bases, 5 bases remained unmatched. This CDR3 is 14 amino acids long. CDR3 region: CASSARLAGGEQYF. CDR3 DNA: TGTGCCAGCAGCGCAAGACTAGCGGGGGGCGAGCAGTACTTC.

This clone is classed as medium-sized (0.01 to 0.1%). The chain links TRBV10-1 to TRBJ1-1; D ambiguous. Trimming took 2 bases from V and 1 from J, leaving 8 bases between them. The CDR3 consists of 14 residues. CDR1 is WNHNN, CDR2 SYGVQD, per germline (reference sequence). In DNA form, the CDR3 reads TGCGCCAGCAGTGAGAAACGGGCGAACACTGAAGCTTTCTTT. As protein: CASSEKRANTEAFF.

The CDR3 DNA follows: TGTGCCAGCAGGGGGAGCGGGGGAGGGGGCTATGGCTACACCTTC. It specifies CASRGSGGGGYGYTF. This chain connects TRBV27 to TRBJ1-2; a weak D match, TRBD1 (6 bases). This CDR3 contains 15 residues. Deletions cut 6 bases from V and 4 bases from J, with 18 bases between. CDR1 and CDR2 (germline): MNHEY, SMNVEV (reference sequence).

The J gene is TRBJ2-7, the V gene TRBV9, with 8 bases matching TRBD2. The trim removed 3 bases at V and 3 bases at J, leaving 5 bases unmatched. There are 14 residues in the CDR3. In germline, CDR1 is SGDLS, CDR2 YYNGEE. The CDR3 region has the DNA TGTGCCAGCAGCGCAAGCGGGGGTCTCTACGAGCAGTACTTC. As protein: CASSASGGLYEQYF.

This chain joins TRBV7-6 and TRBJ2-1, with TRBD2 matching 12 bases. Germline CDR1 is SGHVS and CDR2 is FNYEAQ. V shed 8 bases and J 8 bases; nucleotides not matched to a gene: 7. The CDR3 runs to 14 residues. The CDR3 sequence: CASGAGTSGHEQFF. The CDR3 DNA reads TGTGCCAGCGGAGCCGGGACTAGCGGGCATGAGCAGTTCTTC.

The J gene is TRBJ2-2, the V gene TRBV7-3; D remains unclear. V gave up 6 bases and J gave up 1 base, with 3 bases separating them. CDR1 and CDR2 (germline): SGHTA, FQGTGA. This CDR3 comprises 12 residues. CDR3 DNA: TGTGCCAGCAGTAAGAACACCGGGGAGCTGTTTTTT. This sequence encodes CASSKNTGELFF. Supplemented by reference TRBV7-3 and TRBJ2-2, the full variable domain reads GAGVSQTPSNKVTEKGKYVELRCDPISGHTALYWYRQSLGQGPEFLIYFQGTGAADDSGLPNDRFFAVRPEGSVSTLKIQRTERGDSAVYLCASSKNTGELFFGEGSRLTVL.

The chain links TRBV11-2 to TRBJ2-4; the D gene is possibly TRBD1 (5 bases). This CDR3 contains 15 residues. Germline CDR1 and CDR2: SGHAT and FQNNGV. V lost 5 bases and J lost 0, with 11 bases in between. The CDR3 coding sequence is TGTGCCAGCAGCCCCCCAGGGATAGCCAAAAACATTCAGTACTTC. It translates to CASSPPGIAKNIQYF.

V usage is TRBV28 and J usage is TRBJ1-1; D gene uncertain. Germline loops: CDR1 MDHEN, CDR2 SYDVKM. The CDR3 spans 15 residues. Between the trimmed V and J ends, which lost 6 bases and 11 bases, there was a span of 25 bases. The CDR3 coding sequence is TGTGCCAGCAGCGACCCGACACTTTATACTCGAAGGGCTTTCTTT. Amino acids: CASSDPTLYTRRAFF.

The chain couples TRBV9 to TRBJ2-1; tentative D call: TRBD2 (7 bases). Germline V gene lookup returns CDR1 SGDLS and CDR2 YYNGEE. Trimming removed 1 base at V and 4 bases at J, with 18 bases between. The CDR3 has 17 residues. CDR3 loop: CASSVTGGLRMYNEQFF. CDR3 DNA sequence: TGTGCCAGCAGCGTAACCGGGGGGCTGCGGATGTACAATGAGCAGTTCTTC.

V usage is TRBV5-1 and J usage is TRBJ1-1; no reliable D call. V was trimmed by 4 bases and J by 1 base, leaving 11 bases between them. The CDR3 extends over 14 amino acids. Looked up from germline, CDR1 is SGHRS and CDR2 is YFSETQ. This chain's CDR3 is CASSPKDGNTEAFF. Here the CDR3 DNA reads TGCGCCAGCAGCCCCAAGGACGGGAACACTGAAGCTTTCTTT.

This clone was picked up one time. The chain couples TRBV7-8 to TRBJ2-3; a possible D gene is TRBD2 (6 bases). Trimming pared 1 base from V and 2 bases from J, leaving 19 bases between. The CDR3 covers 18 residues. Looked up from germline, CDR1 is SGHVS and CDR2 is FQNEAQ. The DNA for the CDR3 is TGTGCCAGCAGCTTAGAAAGAAAGGGACTGTACCCCACAGATACGCAGTATTTT. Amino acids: CASSLERKGLYPTDTQYF. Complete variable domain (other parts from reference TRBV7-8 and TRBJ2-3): GAGVSQSPRYKVAKRGQDVALRCDPISGHVSLFWYQQALGQGPEFLTYFQNEAQLDKSGLPSDRFFAERPEGSVSTLKIQRTQQEDSAVYLCASSLERKGLYPTDTQYFGPGTRLTVL.

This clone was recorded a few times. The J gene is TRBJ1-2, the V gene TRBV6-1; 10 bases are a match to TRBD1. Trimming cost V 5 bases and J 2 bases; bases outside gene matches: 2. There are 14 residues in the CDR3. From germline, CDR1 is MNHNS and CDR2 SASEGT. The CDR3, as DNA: TGTGCCAGCAGTCGACAGGGGGCGAACTATGGCTACACCTTC. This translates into CASSRQGANYGYTF.

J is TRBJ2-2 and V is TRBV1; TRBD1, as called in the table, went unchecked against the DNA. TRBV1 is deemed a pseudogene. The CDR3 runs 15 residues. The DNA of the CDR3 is TGCACCACCAAAACCCGGGACAGGTCGTCCGGGGAGCTGTTTTTT. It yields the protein CTTKTRDRSSGELFF.

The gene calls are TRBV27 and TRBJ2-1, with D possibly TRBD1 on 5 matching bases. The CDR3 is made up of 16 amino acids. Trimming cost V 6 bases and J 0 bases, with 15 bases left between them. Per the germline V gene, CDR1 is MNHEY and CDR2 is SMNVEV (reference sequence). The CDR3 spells CASSQEQVSSYNEQFF. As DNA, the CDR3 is TGTGCCAGCAGCCAGGAACAGGTGAGCTCCTACAATGAGCAGTTCTTC.

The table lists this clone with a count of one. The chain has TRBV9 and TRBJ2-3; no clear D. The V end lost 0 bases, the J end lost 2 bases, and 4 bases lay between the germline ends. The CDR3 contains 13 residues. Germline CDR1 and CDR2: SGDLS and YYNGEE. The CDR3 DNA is TGTGCCAGCAGCGTAGTGACCACAGATACGCAGTATTTT. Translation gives CASSVVTTDTQYF.

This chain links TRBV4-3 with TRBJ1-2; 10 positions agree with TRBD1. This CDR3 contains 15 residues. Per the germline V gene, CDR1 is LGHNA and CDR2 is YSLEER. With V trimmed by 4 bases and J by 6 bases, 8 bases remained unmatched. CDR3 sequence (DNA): TGCGCCAGCAGCCTTGCCCGACAGGGGGCGGATGGCTACACCTTC. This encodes CASSLARQGADGYTF.

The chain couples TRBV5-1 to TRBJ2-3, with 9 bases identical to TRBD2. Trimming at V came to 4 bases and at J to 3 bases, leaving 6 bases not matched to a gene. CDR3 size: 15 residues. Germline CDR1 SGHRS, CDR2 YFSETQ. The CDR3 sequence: CASSHSGSLTDTQYF. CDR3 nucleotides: TGCGCCAGCAGCCATAGCGGGAGTCTGACAGATACGCAGTATTTT.

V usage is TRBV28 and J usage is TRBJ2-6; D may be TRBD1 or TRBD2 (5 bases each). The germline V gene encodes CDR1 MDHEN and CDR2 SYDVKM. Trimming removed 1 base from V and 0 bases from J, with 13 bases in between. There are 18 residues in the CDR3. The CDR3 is CASSLSRFGGSGANVLTF. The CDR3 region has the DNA TGTGCCAGCAGTTTATCCCGGTTTGGGGGCTCTGGGGCCAACGTCCTGACTTTC.

CDR3 nucleotide sequence: TGTGCCAGCAGCGGTCTAGCGGGAGGTCGCTACGAGCAGTACTTC. Residues: CASSGLAGGRYEQYF. The chain couples TRBV7-9 to TRBJ2-7, with 11 bases fitting TRBD2. Germline lookup yields CDR1 SEHNR and CDR2 FQNEAQ (reference sequence). Losses at the gene ends were 5 bases for V and 3 bases for J; bases not matched to a gene: 6. The CDR3 is made up of 15 amino acids.

The CDR3 spells CASSPRFLGGPSYNEQFF. CDR3 coding DNA: TGTGCCAGCAGTCCCCGGTTTTTGGGGGGCCCCTCCTACAATGAGCAGTTCTTC. The V gene is TRBV7-8, the J gene TRBJ2-1, with D tentatively TRBD1 or TRBD2 (6 bases each). CDR1 and CDR2 (germline): SGHVS, FQNEAQ. This CDR3 region has 18 residues. V lost 6 bases, J lost 0 bases, and 21 bases lay in between.

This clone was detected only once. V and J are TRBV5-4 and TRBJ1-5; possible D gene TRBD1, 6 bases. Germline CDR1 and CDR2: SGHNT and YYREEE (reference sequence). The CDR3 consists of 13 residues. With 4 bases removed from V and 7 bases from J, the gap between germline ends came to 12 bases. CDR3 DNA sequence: TGTGCCAGCAGCATCCAGGGGTCGCAGCCCCAGCATTTT. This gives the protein CASSIQGSQPQHF. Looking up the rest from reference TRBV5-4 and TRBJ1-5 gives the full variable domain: ETGVTQSPTHLIKTRGQQVTLRCSSQSGHNTVSWYQQALGQGPQFIFQYYREEENGRGNFPPRFSGLQFPNYSSELNVNALELDDSALYLCASSIQGSQPQHFGDGTRLSIL.

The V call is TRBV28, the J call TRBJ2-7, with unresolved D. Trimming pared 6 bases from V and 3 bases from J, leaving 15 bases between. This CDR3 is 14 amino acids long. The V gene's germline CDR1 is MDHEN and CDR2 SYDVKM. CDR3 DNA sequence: TGTGCCAGCAGCCCCGACACGGTCCGCTACGAGCAGTACTTC. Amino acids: CASSPDTVRYEQYF.